These 27 T cell receptor beta chains were sequenced from one sample in a study of early T cells in non-severe SARS-CoV-2 infection. TCRdb reanalysed the 5' RACE reads using MiXCR and keeps one entry per CDR3 protein. Of about 34,000 distinct CDR3 sequences listed, over 5% are singletons. The sequencing sample was made of whole blood. All receptors derive from an adult who was a healthcare worker with PCR-confirmed SARS-CoV-2 infection or an uninfected control (not recorded which).

This clonotype was recorded at least ten times. The rearrangement joins TRBV6-6 to TRBJ1-1; D is unresolved. The V gene lost 0 bases and the J gene lost 8 bases, with 10 bases spanning the gap. The CDR3 spans 13 residues. Germline CDR1 and CDR2: MNHNY and SVGAGI (reference sequence). The CDR3 is CASSYSNVAEAFF. For the CDR3, the DNA is TGTGCCAGCAGTTACTCGAATGTGGCGGAAGCTTTCTTT.

This clonotype was counted many times. The chain combines TRBV7-2 with TRBJ1-5; no firm D call. Germline V CDR1 and CDR2: SGHTA, FQGNSA. The V and J ends lost 0 bases and 3 bases respectively, with 3 bases between them. The CDR3 runs to 13 residues. CDR3 sequence reads: CASSLANNQPQHF. The CDR3 DNA is TGTGCCAGCAGCTTAGCCAACAATCAGCCCCAGCATTTT. Looking up the rest from reference TRBV7-2 and TRBJ1-5 gives the full variable domain: GAGVSQSPSNKVTEKGKDVELRCDPISGHTALYWYRQSLGQGLEFLIYFQGNSAPDKSGLPSDRFSAERTGGSVSTLTIQRTQQEDSAVYLCASSLANNQPQHFGDGTRLSIL.

This clonotype has a count of ten or more. V usage is TRBV28 and J usage is TRBJ2-7; 11 bases are shared with TRBD2. The V gene end was trimmed by 3 bases and the J gene end by 2 bases; junction bases not matched to a gene: 3. Germline assignment: CDR1 MDHEN and CDR2 SYDVKM. The CDR3 totals 15 residues. CDR3 amino acids: CASSLRGLAAYEQYF. The CDR3 coding sequence is TGTGCCAGCAGTTTGCGGGGACTAGCGGCCTACGAGCAGTACTTC.

This clonotype was counted only a few times. The CDR3 DNA reads TGCAGCGTTAGAGATCTAGCCAAAAACATTCAGTACTTC. It specifies CSVRDLAKNIQYF. The V gene is TRBV29-1, the J gene TRBJ2-4; unclear D gene. V gave up 5 bases and J gave up 0 bases, with 8 bases separating them. The CDR3 spans 13 residues. Germline V gene data show CDR1 as SQVTM and CDR2 as ANQGSEA. Variable domain in full (rest from reference TRBV29-1 and TRBJ2-4): SAVISQKPSRDICQRGTSLTIQCQVDSQVTMMFWYRQQPGQSLTLIATANQGSEATYESGFVIDKFPISRPNLTFSTLTVSNMSPEDSSIYLCSVRDLAKNIQYFGAGTRLSVL.

The table lists this clonotype with a few counts. This rearrangement joins TRBV7-8 to TRBJ2-1, with 8 bases fitting TRBD2. The CDR3 spans 15 residues. With V trimmed by 2 bases and J by 8 bases, 8 bases remained unmatched. The germline CDR1 and CDR2 sequences are SGHVS and FQNEAQ. As DNA, the CDR3 is TGTGCCAGCAGCTTATCCGGCGCGCGGGGGGATGAGCAGTTCTTC. Translating gives CASSLSGARGDEQFF.

This clonotype was observed a few times. This chain links TRBV5-1 with TRBJ2-2, with a tentative D call TRBD1 (6 bases). Per germline, CDR1 SGHRS and CDR2 YFSETQ. Between the trimmed V and J ends, which lost 2 bases and 5 bases, there was a span of 19 bases. The CDR3 totals 17 residues. CDR3 loop: CASSFITRGAGTGELFF. For the CDR3, the DNA is TGCGCCAGCAGCTTTATTACCAGGGGCGCTGGGACCGGGGAGCTGTTTTTT.

This clonotype came up many times. The chain is built from TRBV19 and TRBJ1-5; 8 positions match TRBD1. Per the germline V gene, CDR1 is LNHDA and CDR2 is SQIVND (reference sequence). The CDR3 consists of 21 residues. With V trimmed by 7 bases and J by 0 bases, 23 bases remained unmatched. This chain's CDR3 is CASKGRRYPGQAFISNQPQHF. The DNA for the CDR3 is TGTGCCAGTAAAGGGAGAAGATATCCGGGACAGGCGTTTATTAGCAATCAGCCCCAGCATTTT.

Details on this clonotype: A much larger clone lies one base from this, so it may be a read error. V and J are TRBV2 and TRBJ1-2; 7 nucleotides line up with TRBD1. CDR1 and CDR2 from the germline V gene are SNHLY and FYNNEI. The CDR3 runs 13 residues. The CDR3 protein is CTSSQQGSRGYTF. The CDR3 bases are TGTACCAGCAGTCAACAGGGGTCGCGTGGCTACACCTTC.

The table lists this clonotype with many counts. V usage is TRBV28 and J usage is TRBJ2-7; D may be TRBD1 (5 bases). The germline V and J ends were trimmed by 2 bases and 0 bases, with 11 bases remaining between them. Germline V gene data show CDR1 as MDHEN and CDR2 as SYDVKM. This CDR3 region has 15 residues. The DNA for the CDR3 is TGTGCCAGCAGTTTAATGGCAGGGCACTCCTACGAGCAGTACTTC. Its translation: CASSLMAGHSYEQYF.

The CDR3 coding sequence is TGTGCCAGCAGTTTACATGGGTCTGCCGAGCAGTACTTC. This codes for CASSLHGSAEQYF. The chain carries TRBV28 and TRBJ2-7; D remains ambiguous. Germline V CDR1 and CDR2: MDHEN, SYDVKM. V lost 2 bases to trimming and J lost 6 bases, with 11 bases between them. The CDR3 has 13 amino acids.

At least ten counts were recorded for this clonotype. The V and J genes are TRBV2 and TRBJ2-6; D is undetermined. Trimming removed 4 bases at V and 0 bases at J, with 4 bases between. CDR3 size: 14 residues. Germline loops: CDR1 SNHLY, CDR2 FYNNEI. Written as DNA, the CDR3 is TGTGCCAGCAGTGGGGACTCTGGGGCCAACGTCCTGACTTTC. This sequence encodes CASSGDSGANVLTF.

This clonotype was counted at least ten times. The chain combines TRBV7-9 with TRBJ1-2, with 10 nucleotides matching TRBD1. The CDR3 has 15 amino acids. Germline CDR1 is SEHNR and CDR2 is FQNEAQ (reference sequence). The junction had 4 bases not matched to a gene; V was cut back by 2 bases and J by 4 bases. CDR3 DNA: TGTGCCAGCAGCTTAAGCCGGACAGGGGGCTATGGCTACACCTTC. Translating it yields CASSLSRTGGYGYTF.

This clonotype was counted only a few times. V gene TRBV10-1 combines with J gene TRBJ2-7; 7 nucleotides match TRBD2. Losses at the gene ends were 5 bases for V and 0 bases for J; bases not matched to a gene: 7. The germline CDR1 and CDR2 sequences are WNHNN and SYGVQD (reference sequence). CDR3 size: 15 residues. CDR3 loop: CASSPSGGSSYEQYF. The CDR3, as DNA: TGCGCCAGCAGTCCCTCGGGCGGGAGCTCCTACGAGCAGTACTTC.

Many counts were recorded for this clonotype. The chain combines TRBV7-9 with TRBJ1-1; maybe TRBD1 (5 bases). This CDR3 is built from 13 residues. Germline V gives CDR1 SEHNR, CDR2 FQNEAQ (reference sequence). V was shortened by 6 bases and J by 1 base, with 9 bases between the two germline ends. This CDR3 is CASRFTGNTEAFF. CDR3 nucleotides: TGTGCCAGCAGATTCACAGGGAACACTGAAGCTTTCTTT.

This clonotype has a handful of counts. The rearrangement joins TRBV7-6 to TRBJ2-2, with no clear D. Between the trimmed V and J ends, which lost 4 bases and 7 bases, there was a span of 7 bases. The CDR3 covers 12 residues. CDR1 is SGHVS, CDR2 FNYEAQ, per germline. The CDR3 loop is CASSYAGGELFF. The CDR3 DNA reads as TGTGCCAGCAGCTATGCTGGCGGGGAGCTGTTTTTT.

This clonotype was detected only a few times. The chain uses TRBV19 and TRBJ2-7; the match to TRBD2 covers 7 bases. The CDR3 is made up of 15 amino acids. Per the germline V gene, CDR1 is LNHDA and CDR2 is SQIVND (reference sequence). With 6 bases clipped from V and 3 bases from J, the junction kept 11 bases outside the gene matches. The CDR3 here is CASRPGGSGHYEQYF. CDR3 in DNA: TGTGCCAGTAGGCCCGGGGGTAGCGGGCACTACGAGCAGTACTTC.

This clonotype was seen repeatedly, ten times or more. This chain joins TRBV9 and TRBJ2-5, with TRBD1 matching 8 bases. Germline V gene data show CDR1 as SGDLS and CDR2 as YYNGEE. This CDR3 has 13 residues. V trimming: 7 bases; J trimming: 7 bases; junction bases outside the gene matches: 9. The CDR3 DNA reads as TGTGCCAGCGCAATCGACAGGGGCCCGACCCAGTACTTC. Encoded protein: CASAIDRGPTQYF. The whole variable domain, filled in from reference TRBV9 and TRBJ2-5, reads DSGVTQTPKHLITATGQRVTLRCSPRSGDLSVYWYQQSLDQGLQFLIQYYNGEERAKGNILERFSAQQFPDLHSELNLSSLELGDSALYFCASAIDRGPTQYFGPGTRLLVL.

This clonotype was detected ten times or more. This chain links TRBV3-1 with TRBJ1-5, with TRBD1 matching 9 bases. V lost 4 bases and J lost 6; bases outside the gene matches: 13. The CDR3 length is 17 residues. Per the germline V gene, CDR1 is LGHDT and CDR2 is YNNKEL (reference sequence). The CDR3 is CASSPGPQTGGSQPQHF. CDR3 DNA sequence: TGTGCCAGCAGCCCGGGCCCTCAGACAGGGGGAAGTCAGCCCCAGCATTTT.

The V call is TRBV28, the J call TRBJ1-6; D not certain. The CDR3 is made up of 13 amino acids. Trimming removed 8 bases at V and 14 bases at J, with 19 bases between. CDR1 MDHEN and CDR2 SYDVKM come from the germline V gene. The CDR3 region has the DNA TGTGCCAGCTCAGGTGGCCATTCGATTACCCTCCACTTT. It yields the protein CASSGGHSITLHF.

This clonotype was seen many times. The V gene is TRBV20-1, the J gene TRBJ2-7; D is perhaps TRBD2 (5 bases). V was pared by 1 base and J by 3 bases, with 16 bases between. CDR3 length: 15 amino acids. Germline V lookup: CDR1 DFQATT, CDR2 SNEGSKA (reference sequence). The CDR3 reads CSARGFSRGIYEQYF. CDR3 DNA sequence: TGCAGTGCTAGAGGATTTTCCCGAGGGATCTACGAGCAGTACTTC.

This clonotype was picked up many times. The chain employs TRBV4-3 and TRBJ2-1; 10 nucleotides line up with TRBD2. This CDR3 has 16 residues. CDR1 is LGHNA and CDR2 is YSLEER in the germline V gene. The V gene end was trimmed by 0 bases and the J gene end by 3 bases; junction bases not matched to a gene: 2. In nucleotides, the CDR3 is TGCGCCAGCAGCCAAGATCCTAGCGGGGGCTACAATGAGCAGTTCTTC. Its translation is CASSQDPSGGYNEQFF.

Notes on this clonotype: A much larger clonotype is one base distant, so this may be a read error. The rearrangement joins TRBV28 to TRBJ2-7, with D hard to call. Germline CDR1 and CDR2: MDHEN and SYDVKM. Trimming left V 10 bases short and J 2 bases short, with 12 bases between. The CDR3 contains 12 residues. CDR3 bases: TGTGCCAACACAACACGGACCTACGAGCAGTACTTC. As protein: CANTTRTYEQYF.

This clonotype was found a few times. The rearrangement uses TRBV5-1 and TRBJ2-1; TRBD2 matches at 10 bases. Germline V CDR1 and CDR2: SGHRS, YFSETQ. V dropped 0 bases and J dropped 8; count of bases not matched to a gene: 5. The CDR3 is 15 amino acids. Written as DNA, the CDR3 is TGCGCCAGCAGCTTGGCTAGCGGGGGACGAGATGAGCAGTTCTTC. Amino acid sequence: CASSLASGGRDEQFF.

This clonotype was observed many times. The rearrangement uses TRBV5-1 and TRBJ2-1; D is undetermined. The V gene lost 4 bases and the J gene lost 5 bases, with 7 bases spanning the gap. Germline CDR1 is SGHRS and CDR2 is YFSETQ. The CDR3 is 12 amino acids. Written as DNA, the CDR3 is TGCGCCAGCAGCCAGCAGGACAATGAGCAGTTCTTC. It codes for CASSQQDNEQFF.

This clonotype was counted at least ten times. The rearrangement links TRBV28 to TRBJ2-3; D not certain. Trimming pared 4 bases from V and 0 bases from J, leaving 11 bases between. Germline assignment: CDR1 MDHEN and CDR2 SYDVKM. This CDR3 is built from 15 residues. The chain's CDR3 is CASSSDQWSTDTQYF. CDR3 DNA: TGTGCCAGCAGTTCCGATCAGTGGAGCACAGATACGCAGTATTTT.

This clonotype was picked up many times. The CDR3 loop is CASSSNGLAGASSTDTQYF. In DNA form, the CDR3 reads TGCGCCAGCAGCTCTAACGGACTAGCGGGGGCCTCTAGCACAGATACGCAGTATTTT. The V and J genes are TRBV5-1 and TRBJ2-3; the match to TRBD2 covers 13 bases. The length of the CDR3 is 19 residues. The V segment lost 3 bases and the J segment 0 bases; nucleotides outside the gene matches: 10. The germline V gene has CDR1 SGHRS and CDR2 YFSETQ.

The V call is TRBV11-2, the J call TRBJ2-5; the D is unclear. Trimming cost V 4 bases and J 5 bases, with 14 bases left between them. The CDR3 contains 14 residues. CDR1 is SGHAT and CDR2 is FQNNGV in the germline V gene. CDR3 protein: CASSSGRPIETQYF. As DNA, the CDR3 is TGTGCCAGCAGCTCCGGACGCCCCATTGAGACCCAGTACTTC.